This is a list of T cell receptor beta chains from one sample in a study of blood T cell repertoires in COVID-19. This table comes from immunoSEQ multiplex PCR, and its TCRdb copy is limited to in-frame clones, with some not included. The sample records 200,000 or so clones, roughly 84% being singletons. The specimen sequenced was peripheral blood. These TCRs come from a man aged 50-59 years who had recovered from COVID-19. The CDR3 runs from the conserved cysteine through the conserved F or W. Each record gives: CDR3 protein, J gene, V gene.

CDR3aa: CASRQGSRFTGELFF; j_gene: TRBJ2-2; v_gene: TRBV19
CDR3aa: CASSQTGGTNEKLFF; j_gene: TRBJ1-4; v_gene: TRBV27
CDR3aa: CASSLERVTQYF; j_gene: TRBJ2-5; v_gene: TRBV7-6
CDR3aa: CASSLGGVGGYTF; j_gene: TRBJ1-2; v_gene: TRBV7-9
CDR3aa: CASSEFTSGLTDTQYF; j_gene: TRBJ2-3; v_gene: TRBV2
CDR3aa: CASSATLAGVVEQYF; j_gene: TRBJ2-7; v_gene: TRBV6-5
CDR3aa: CASSPGTSGSNEQFF; j_gene: TRBJ2-1; v_gene: TRBV6-2/TRBV6-3
CDR3aa: CATSSPIRRGNQPQHF; j_gene: TRBJ1-5; v_gene: TRBV15
CDR3aa: CASSQELYGIQYF; j_gene: TRBJ2-4; v_gene: TRBV14
CDR3aa: CASSSFVNEKLFF; j_gene: TRBJ1-4; v_gene: TRBV11-2
CDR3aa: CASSHFRSSGNTIYF; j_gene: TRBJ1-3; v_gene: TRBV3-1/TRBV3-2
CDR3aa: CASSPGTHYEQYF; j_gene: TRBJ2-7; v_gene: TRBV28
CDR3aa: CASSQDSRTSGSDTQYF; j_gene: TRBJ2-3; v_gene: TRBV3-1/TRBV3-2
CDR3aa: CATSDVQGANTGELFF; j_gene: TRBJ2-2; v_gene: TRBV24-1
CDR3aa: CASSESSERERAGELFF; j_gene: TRBJ2-2; v_gene: TRBV10-1
CDR3aa: CAWRASAGF; j_gene: TRBJ1-6; v_gene: TRBV30
CDR3aa: CASCAVDRVGLGGQYF; j_gene: TRBJ2-7; v_gene: TRBV28
CDR3aa: CASSQGTGYYGYTF; j_gene: TRBJ1-2; v_gene: TRBV3-1/TRBV3-2
CDR3aa: CASTDRSSPSSGNTIYF; j_gene: TRBJ1-3; v_gene: TRBV19
CDR3aa: CASSQINGGRSEQYF; j_gene: TRBJ2-7; v_gene: TRBV3-1/TRBV3-2
CDR3aa: CAIGRGNSYNEQFF; j_gene: TRBJ2-1; v_gene: TRBV19
CDR3aa: CASRSGLDRYEQYF; j_gene: TRBJ2-7; v_gene: TRBV6-6
CDR3aa: CASSFGSTEAFF; j_gene: TRBJ1-1; v_gene: TRBV7-2
CDR3aa: CASSSIPSQGSIYTF; j_gene: TRBJ1-2; v_gene: TRBV7-9
CDR3aa: CASSLALPIDSYEQYF; j_gene: TRBJ2-7; v_gene: TRBV11-2
CDR3aa: CAWSVRSGGMDQPQHF; j_gene: TRBJ1-5; v_gene: TRBV30
CDR3aa: CASSLGGLPNYEQYF; j_gene: TRBJ2-7; v_gene: TRBV5-1
CDR3aa: CASSLAGGTGNEQFF; j_gene: TRBJ2-1; v_gene: TRBV7-9
CDR3aa: CATSRDPVQGQPQHF; j_gene: TRBJ1-5; v_gene: TRBV15
CDR3aa: CASTLTSGESTDTQYF; j_gene: TRBJ2-3; v_gene: TRBV6-6
CDR3aa: CASSPPPVLAKQFF; j_gene: TRBJ2-1; v_gene: TRBV27
CDR3aa: CASRPLSGRVYNEQFF; j_gene: TRBJ2-1; v_gene: TRBV11-2
CDR3aa: CASSPDRGNQPQHF; j_gene: TRBJ1-5; v_gene: TRBV6-6
CDR3aa: CASSLALDRGSYGYTF; j_gene: TRBJ1-2; v_gene: TRBV5-1
CDR3aa: CASSMQGTGSYEQYF; j_gene: TRBJ2-7; v_gene: TRBV19
CDR3aa: CASSQGQGYQPQHF; j_gene: TRBJ1-5; v_gene: TRBV3-1/TRBV3-2
CDR3aa: CASSQLSYEQYF; j_gene: TRBJ2-7; v_gene: TRBV23-1
CDR3aa: CSVGAIMASDTQYF; j_gene: TRBJ2-3; v_gene: TRBV29-1
CDR3aa: CASSLFGKGKLFF; j_gene: TRBJ1-4; v_gene: TRBV28
CDR3aa: CASSLAETAQPQHF; j_gene: TRBJ1-5; v_gene: TRBV28
CDR3aa: CASSPGQLPNEKLFF; j_gene: TRBJ1-4; v_gene: TRBV7-9
CDR3aa: CAISEDWQGGYEQYF; j_gene: TRBJ2-7; v_gene: TRBV10-3
CDR3aa: CSASVSLARTGELFF; j_gene: TRBJ2-2; v_gene: TRBV20-1
CDR3aa: CAWSMSSGLSYEQYF; j_gene: TRBJ2-7; v_gene: TRBV30
CDR3aa: CAWDLLSSGTQYF; j_gene: TRBJ2-3; v_gene: TRBV30
CDR3aa: CASSPRGTSFTHEQYF; j_gene: TRBJ2-7; v_gene: TRBV27
CDR3aa: CASSQRRGSSPLHF; j_gene: TRBJ1-6; v_gene: TRBV3-1/TRBV3-2